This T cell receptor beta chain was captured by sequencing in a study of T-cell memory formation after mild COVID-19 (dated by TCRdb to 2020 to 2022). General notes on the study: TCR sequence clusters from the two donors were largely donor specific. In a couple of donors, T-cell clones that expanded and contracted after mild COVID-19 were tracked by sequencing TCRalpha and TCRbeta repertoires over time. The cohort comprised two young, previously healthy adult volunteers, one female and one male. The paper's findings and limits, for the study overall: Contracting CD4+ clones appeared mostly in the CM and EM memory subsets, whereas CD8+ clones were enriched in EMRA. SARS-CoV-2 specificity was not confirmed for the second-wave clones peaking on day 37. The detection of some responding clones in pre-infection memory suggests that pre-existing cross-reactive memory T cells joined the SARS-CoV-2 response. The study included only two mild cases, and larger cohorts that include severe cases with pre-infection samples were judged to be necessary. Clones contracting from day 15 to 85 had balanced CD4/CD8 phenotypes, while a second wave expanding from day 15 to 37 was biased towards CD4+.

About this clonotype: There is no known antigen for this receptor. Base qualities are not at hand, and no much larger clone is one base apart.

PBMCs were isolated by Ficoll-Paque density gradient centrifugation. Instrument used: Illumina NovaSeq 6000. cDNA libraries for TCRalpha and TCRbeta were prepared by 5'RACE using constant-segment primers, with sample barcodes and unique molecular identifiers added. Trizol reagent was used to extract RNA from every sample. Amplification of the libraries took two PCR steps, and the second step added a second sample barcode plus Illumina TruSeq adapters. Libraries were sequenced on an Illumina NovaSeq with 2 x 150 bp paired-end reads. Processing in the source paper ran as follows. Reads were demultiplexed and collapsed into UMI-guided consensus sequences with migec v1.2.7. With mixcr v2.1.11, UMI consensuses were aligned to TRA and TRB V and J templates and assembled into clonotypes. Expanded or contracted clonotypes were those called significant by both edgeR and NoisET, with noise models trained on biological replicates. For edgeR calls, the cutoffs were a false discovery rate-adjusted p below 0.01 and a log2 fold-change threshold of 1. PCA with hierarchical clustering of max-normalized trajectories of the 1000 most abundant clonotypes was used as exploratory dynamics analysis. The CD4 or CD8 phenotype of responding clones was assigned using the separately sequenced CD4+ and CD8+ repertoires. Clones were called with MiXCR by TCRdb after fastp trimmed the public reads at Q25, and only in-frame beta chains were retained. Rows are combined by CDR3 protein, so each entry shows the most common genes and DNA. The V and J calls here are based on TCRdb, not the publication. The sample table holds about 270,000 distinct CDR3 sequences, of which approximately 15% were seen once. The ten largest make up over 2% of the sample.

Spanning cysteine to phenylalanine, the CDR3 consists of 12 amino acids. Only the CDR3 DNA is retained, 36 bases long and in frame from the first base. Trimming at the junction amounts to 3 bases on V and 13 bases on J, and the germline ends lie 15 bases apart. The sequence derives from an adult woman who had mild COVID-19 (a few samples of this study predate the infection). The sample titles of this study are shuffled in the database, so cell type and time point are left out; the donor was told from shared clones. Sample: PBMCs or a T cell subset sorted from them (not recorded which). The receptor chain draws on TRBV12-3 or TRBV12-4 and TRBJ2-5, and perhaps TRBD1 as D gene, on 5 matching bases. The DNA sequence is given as TGTGCCAGCAGTTTTCGGCAGGGCCCTCGGTACTTC. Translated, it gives CASSFRQGPRYF.